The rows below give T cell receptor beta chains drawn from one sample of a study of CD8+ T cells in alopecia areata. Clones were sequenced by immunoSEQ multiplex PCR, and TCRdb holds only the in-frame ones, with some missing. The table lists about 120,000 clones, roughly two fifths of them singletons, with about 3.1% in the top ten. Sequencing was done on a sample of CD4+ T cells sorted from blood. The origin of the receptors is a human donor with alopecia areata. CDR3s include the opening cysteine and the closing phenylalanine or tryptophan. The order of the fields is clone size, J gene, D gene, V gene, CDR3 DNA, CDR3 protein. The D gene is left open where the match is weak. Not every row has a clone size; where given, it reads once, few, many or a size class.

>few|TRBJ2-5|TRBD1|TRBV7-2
TGTGCCAGCAGCTTCCAGGGGGAAGAGACCCAGTACTTC
CASSFQGEETQYF
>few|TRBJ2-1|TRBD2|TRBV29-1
TGCAGCGTTGATCCAGCGGGAAGCAATGAGCAGTTCTTC
CSVDPAGSNEQFF
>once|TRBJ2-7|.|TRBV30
TGTGCCTGGAGCTTGGACAGCTACGAGCAGTACTTC
CAWSLDSYEQYF
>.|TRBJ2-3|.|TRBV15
TGTGCCACCAGGTCACATAGGGCCACAGATACGCAGTATTTT
CATRSHRATDTQYF
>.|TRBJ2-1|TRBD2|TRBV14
TGTGCCAGCAGCCAGCACCTAAGCGGGGCTCCTCAGTTCTTC
CASSQHLSGAPQFF
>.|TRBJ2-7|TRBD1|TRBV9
TGTGCCAGCAGCGGGACAGGGGGTCAGTACGAGCAGTACTTC
CASSGTGGQYEQYF
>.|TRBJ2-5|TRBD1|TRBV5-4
TGTGCCAGCACTCCGAACAGGGGGCTTCCGACCCAGTACTTC
CASTPNRGLPTQYF
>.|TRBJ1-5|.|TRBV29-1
TGCAGCGCTCAAATTGACAGCAATCAGCCCCAGCATTTT
CSAQIDSNQPQHF
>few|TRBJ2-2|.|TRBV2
TGTGCCAGCAGCGTCCCGGACACCGGGGAGCTGTTTTTT
CASSVPDTGELFF
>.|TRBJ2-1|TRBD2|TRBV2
TGTGCCAGCAATATCGGGACTAGCGGATACAATGAGCAGTTCTTC
CASNIGTSGYNEQFF
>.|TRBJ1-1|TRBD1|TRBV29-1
TGCAGCGGCTGGGACAGGAACACTGAAGCTTTCTTT
CSGWDRNTEAFF
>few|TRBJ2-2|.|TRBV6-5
TGTGCCAGCAGTTACTCCCGGGGTAACACCGGGGAGCTGTTTTTT
CASSYSRGNTGELFF
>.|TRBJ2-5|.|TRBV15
TGTGCCACCAGCAGGATGTTAACTACGGAGACCCAGTACTTC
CATSRMLTTETQYF
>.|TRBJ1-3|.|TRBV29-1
TGCAGCGTTCAAACCTTGGGAGGAAACACCATATATTTT
CSVQTLGGNTIYF
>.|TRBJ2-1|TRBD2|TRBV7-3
TGTGCCAGCAGCTTCCCGGGGGGCAATGAGCAGTTCTTC
CASSFPGGNEQFF
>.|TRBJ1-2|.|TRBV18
TGTGCCAGCTCACCAGGGATTTTGGGCTACACCTTC
CASSPGILGYTF
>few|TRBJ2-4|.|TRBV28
TGTGCCAGCAGTTCCCCCTGGACCGGGCAAAACATTCAGTACTTC
CASSSPWTGQNIQYF
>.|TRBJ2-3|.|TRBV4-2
TGTGCCAGCAGCCAAGGGGGGTATCCCACAGATACGCAGTATTTT
CASSQGGYPTDTQYF
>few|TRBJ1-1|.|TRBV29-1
TGCAGCGTGGGGGACCATGAAGCTTTCTTT
CSVGDHEAFF
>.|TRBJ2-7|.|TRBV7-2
TGTGCCAGCAGCTTAGGTCGAGGGGAGCAGTACTTC
CASSLGRGEQYF
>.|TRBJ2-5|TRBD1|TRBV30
TGTGCCTGGAGGACAGGGGGTGGTGAGACCCAGTACTTC
CAWRTGGGETQYF
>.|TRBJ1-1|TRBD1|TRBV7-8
TGTGCCAGCAGTCTAGACAGGGGGAACACTGAAGCTTTCTTT
CASSLDRGNTEAFF
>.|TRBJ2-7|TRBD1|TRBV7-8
TGTGCCAGCAGCGGACAGGGGGCTGTCGAGCAGTACTTC
CASSGQGAVEQYF
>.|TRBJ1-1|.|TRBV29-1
TGCAGCGTCCCACCGGACGGTCGGTTAGACAGTCAATGGAGCACTGAAGCTTTCTTT
CSVPPDGRLDSQWSTEAFF
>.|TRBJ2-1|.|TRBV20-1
TGCAGTGCAATATCGGGAGTTAAGTTCTTC
CSAISGVKFF
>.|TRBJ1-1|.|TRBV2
TGTGCCAGCACAGTAATGAACACTGAAGCTTTCTTT
CASTVMNTEAFF
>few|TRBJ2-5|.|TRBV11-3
TGTGCCAGCAGCTCGGGGGGCGGGCAAGAGACCCAGTACTTC
CASSSGGGQETQYF
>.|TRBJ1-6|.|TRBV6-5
TGTGCCAGCAGTTACTCAACAGGGCGCTATAATTCACCCCTCCACTTT
CASSYSTGRYNSPLHF
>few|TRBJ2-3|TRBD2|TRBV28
TGTGCCAGCAGTTTATTCGGCGGGAGCGGCACAGATACGCAGTATTTT
CASSLFGGSGTDTQYF
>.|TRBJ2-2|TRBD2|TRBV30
TGTGCCTGGAGTGAGCGACTAGCGGGAGGGCCCGGGGAGCTGTTTTTT
CAWSERLAGGPGELFF
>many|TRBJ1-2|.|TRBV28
TGTGCCAGCAGCCCGGACAGAAACTATGGCTACACCTTC
CASSPDRNYGYTF
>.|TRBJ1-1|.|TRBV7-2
TGTGCCAGCAGCTTAGTACCGGGGGTAGAGACTGAAGCTTTCTTT
CASSLVPGVETEAFF
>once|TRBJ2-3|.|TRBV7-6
TGTGCCAGCAGCTTAGCAGGGCCAGGCACAGATACGCAGTATTTT
CASSLAGPGTDTQYF
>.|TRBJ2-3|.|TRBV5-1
TGCGCCAGCAGCTTGGCAGAGGGGGGTATCAGCACAGATACGCAGTATTTT
CASSLAEGGISTDTQYF